The 23 T cell receptor beta chains listed next were all sequenced from one sample in a study of beta chain features in type 1 diabetes. General study findings and limits: Moderate but significant shortening of TCRB CDR3s was recorded in all four CD4+ subsets from Type 1 diabetes patients.

Sequenced material consisted of expressed TCRB transcripts (all of the isolated RNA was reverse transcribed). The repertoire was sequenced with immunoSEQ multiplex PCR; TCRdb's copy has only in-frame clones and lacks some. The sample records approximately 250,000 clones, approximately 16% being singletons. Antigens for these TCRs are unknown. Specimen: naive CD4+ T cells from blood. Receptors were obtained from a man aged 25 to 45 with type 1 diabetes.

V is TRBV27 and J is TRBJ2-7, with unresolved D. The germline gives CDR1 MNHEY, CDR2 SMNVEV (reference sequence). The germline V and J ends were trimmed by 1 base and 3 bases, with 13 bases remaining between them. The CDR3 has 15 residues. This CDR3 is CASSLYHGPYYEQYF. The CDR3 coding sequence is TGTGCCAGCAGTTTATATCACGGGCCGTACTACGAGCAGTACTTC.

This clone was counted only a few times. The rearrangement uses TRBV28 and TRBJ2-1; 13 bases map to TRBD2. The CDR3 is made up of 14 amino acids. CDR1 MDHEN and CDR2 SYDVKM come from the germline V gene. J was trimmed by 7 bases and V by 8 bases; bases with no gene match: 5. CDR3 in DNA: TGTGCCAGCTGGACTAGCGGGAGATTAAATGAGCAGTTCTTC. It yields the protein CASWTSGRLNEQFF. The entire variable domain, with the rest obtained from reference TRBV28 and TRBJ2-1, is as follows: DVKVTQSSRYLVKRTGEKVFLECVQDMDHENMFWYRQDPGLGLRLIYFSYDVKMKEKGDIPEGYSVSREKKERFSLILESASTNQTSMYLCASWTSGRLNEQFFGPGTRLTVL.

This clone showed up just a few times. This chain links TRBV29-1 with TRBJ2-3; D possibly corresponds to TRBD2 (6 bases). Trimming left V 5 bases short and J 5 bases short, with 17 bases between. This CDR3 is 14 amino acids long. From germline, CDR1 is SQVTM and CDR2 ANQGSEA. CDR3 protein: CSVTGEAGIDTQYF. The DNA for the CDR3 is TGCAGCGTTACCGGGGAGGCCGGGATAGATACGCAGTATTTT.

There are a few counts of this clone. This rearrangement joins TRBV7-2 to TRBJ2-7; D gene uncertain. This CDR3 is 13 amino acids long. In germline, CDR1 is SGHTA, CDR2 FQGNSA. The V and J ends lost 6 bases and 0 bases respectively, with 9 bases between them. The CDR3 nucleotides are TGTGCCAGCAGGTCCCGTGCCTCCTACGAGCAGTACTTC. This codes for CASRSRASYEQYF.

The rearrangement links TRBV5-4 to TRBJ2-5, with D perhaps TRBD2 (5 bases). V was clipped by 0 bases and J by 5 bases, with 11 bases between them. Germline V gene data show CDR1 as SGHNT and CDR2 as YYREEE (reference sequence). The CDR3 loop spans 14 amino acids. CDR3 residues: CASSLGAGMETQYF. The CDR3 nucleotides are TGTGCCAGCAGCTTGGGTGCCGGGATGGAGACCCAGTACTTC. Filled out from reference TRBV5-4 and TRBJ2-5, the complete variable domain reads ETGVTQSPTHLIKTRGQQVTLRCSSQSGHNTVSWYQQALGQGPQFIFQYYREEENGRGNFPPRFSGLQFPNYSSELNVNALELDDSALYLCASSLGAGMETQYFGPGTRLLVL.

This clone has only a few counts. The CDR3 region is CASSPLRGTGFNEQFF. CDR3 nucleotides: TGTGCCAGCAGCCCTCTCAGGGGGACAGGGTTCAATGAGCAGTTCTTC. This chain connects TRBV9 to TRBJ2-1; TRBD1 aligns across 9 bases. The CDR3 contains 16 residues. Germline V CDR1 and CDR2: SGDLS, YYNGEE. V was clipped by 4 bases and J by 6 bases; unmatched bases: 11.

The chain is built from TRBV6-5 and TRBJ2-7; 9 bases match TRBD2. Germline loops: CDR1 MNHEY, CDR2 SVGAGI. The V gene end was trimmed by 0 bases and the J gene end by 2 bases; junction bases not matched to a gene: 2. The CDR3 length is 15 residues. CDR3 residues: CASSYSSGRTYEQYF. The CDR3 nucleotides are TGTGCCAGCAGTTACTCTAGCGGGAGAACCTACGAGCAGTACTTC.

The chain couples TRBV28 to TRBJ1-1; D remains unclear. In germline, CDR1 is MDHEN, CDR2 SYDVKM. The CDR3 contains 13 residues. V shed 2 bases and J shed 1 base, with 5 bases lying between them. This CDR3 is CASSLLPNTEAFF. The CDR3 DNA sequence: TGTGCCAGCAGTTTACTACCGAACACTGAAGCTTTCTTT.

This chain uses TRBV14 with TRBJ1-5; D call uncertain. CDR3 length equals 13 residues. V was clipped by 1 base and J by 7 bases, with 8 bases between them. Looked up from germline, CDR1 is SGHDN and CDR2 is FVKESK. CDR3 sequence (DNA): TGTGCCAGCAGCCAAGCCGGAGGCCAGCCCCAGCATTTT. Amino acids: CASSQAGGQPQHF.

The chain combines TRBV5-6 with TRBJ2-1, with D maybe TRBD1 (5 bases). V was trimmed by 4 bases and J by 9 bases, leaving 14 bases between them. Germline lookup yields CDR1 SGHDT and CDR2 YYEEEE. The CDR3 covers 13 residues. The CDR3 DNA follows: TGTGCCAGCAGCGTACAGGTCTGGGGTGAGCAGTTCTTC. Amino acids: CASSVQVWGEQFF.

The count of this clone is one. The V gene is TRBV20-1, the J gene TRBJ2-3; a possible D gene is TRBD2 (6 bases). Germline lookup yields CDR1 DFQATT and CDR2 SNEGSKA (reference sequence). The CDR3 runs 11 residues. In DNA form, the CDR3 reads TGCAATGCCAGGGACTTTCGTACGCAGTATTTT. It translates to CNARDFRTQYF.

The chain links TRBV29-1 to TRBJ1-1; D is unresolved. Germline V gene sequence: CDR1 SQVTM, CDR2 ANQGSEA. Trimming left V 4 bases short and J 0 bases short, with 9 bases between. The CDR3 consists of 13 residues. The DNA for the CDR3 is TGCAGCGTTGGGGCAGTGATGAACACTGAAGCTTTCTTT. Translating gives CSVGAVMNTEAFF.

A few counts support this clone. The chain has TRBV30 and TRBJ1-4; 9 bases line up with TRBD1. Germline values: CDR1 GTSNPN, CDR2 SVGIG (reference sequence). The CDR3 sequence is 15 residues long. The junction had 12 bases not matched to a gene; V was cut back by 6 bases and J by 7 bases. The DNA of the CDR3 is TGTGCCTGCCTGGACAGGGGACGTCTCGGTGAAAAACTGTTTTTT. Translating gives CACLDRGRLGEKLFF.

This clone was seen more than once but under ten times. The gene calls are TRBV18 and TRBJ2-3; D possibly uses TRBD1 or TRBD2 (5 bases each). CDR1 and CDR2 (germline): KGHSH, LQKENI. The CDR3 totals 14 residues. V was pared by 6 bases and J by 0 bases, with 10 bases between. For the CDR3, the DNA is TGTGCCAGCTCCAGGGCGGGCAGCACAGATACGCAGTATTTT. Its translation is CASSRAGSTDTQYF. Together with reference TRBV18 and TRBJ2-3, the CDR3 gives the full variable domain: NAGVMQNPRHLVRRRGQEARLRCSPMKGHSHVYWYRQLPEEGLKFMVYLQKENIIDESGMPKERFSAEFPKEGPSILRIQQVVRGDSAAYFCASSRAGSTDTQYFGPGTRLTVL.

The genes are TRBV5-1 and TRBJ1-1; D ambiguous. Germline CDR1 SGHRS, CDR2 YFSETQ. V was cut by 3 bases and J by 4 bases, with 19 bases left in between. The CDR3 contains 16 residues. The CDR3 loop is CASSSLGMVSATEAFF. For the CDR3, the DNA is TGCGCCAGCAGCTCGCTTGGGATGGTATCGGCCACTGAAGCTTTCTTT. Full variable domain (remainder filled in from reference TRBV5-1 and TRBJ1-1): KAGVTQTPRYLIKTRGQQVTLSCSPISGHRSVSWYQQTPGQGLQFLFEYFSETQRNKGNFPGRFSGRQFSNSRSEMNVSTLELGDSALYLCASSSLGMVSATEAFFGQGTRLTVV.

The sample holds a few counts of this clone. This chain connects TRBV4-1 to TRBJ2-1; D call uncertain. Germline V gene sequence: CDR1 MGHRA, CDR2 YSYEKL. V lost 0 bases and J 5 bases, leaving 8 bases between the germline ends. This CDR3 is 14 amino acids long. The CDR3 DNA reads TGCGCCAGCAGCCAAGATATCCCTAACAATGAGCAGTTCTTC. As protein: CASSQDIPNNEQFF.

This clone was detected only a few times. The V and J genes are TRBV11-2 and TRBJ2-2; TRBD1 matches at 8 bases. The CDR3 has 14 amino acids. The V gene end was trimmed by 3 bases and the J gene end by 4 bases; junction bases not matched to a gene: 1. From germline, CDR1 is SGHAT and CDR2 FQNNGV. In DNA, the CDR3 is TGTGCCAGCAGCTTCGACAGGGGCACCGGGGAGCTGTTTTTT. This gives the protein CASSFDRGTGELFF.

This clone was seen more than once but under ten times. The CDR3 is CASSPSTGMNYGYTF. The CDR3 nucleotides are TGTGCCAGCAGCCCGTCGACAGGGATGAACTATGGCTACACCTTC. This chain uses TRBV7-2 with TRBJ1-2; 7 bases fit TRBD1. Germline V gives CDR1 SGHTA, CDR2 FQGNSA. The CDR3 is 15 residues long. The V segment lost 5 bases and the J segment 2 bases; nucleotides outside the gene matches: 8.

This chain joins TRBV10-3 and TRBJ2-3, with TRBD2 matching over 8 bases. Germline values: CDR1 ENHRY, CDR2 SYGVKD. Trimming cost V 5 bases and J 3 bases; bases outside gene matches: 4. This CDR3 has 14 amino acids. The CDR3 loop is CAISRREVTDTQYF. CDR3 DNA: TGTGCCATCAGTCGGCGGGAGGTTACAGATACGCAGTATTTT.

This clone was counted a few times. The gene calls are TRBV5-1 and TRBJ2-7; TRBD1 matches at 9 bases. The CDR3 loop spans 13 amino acids. V lost 7 bases and J lost 3; bases outside the gene matches: 5. The germline V gene encodes CDR1 SGHRS and CDR2 YFSETQ. CDR3 in amino acids: CASSGTGLYEQYF. CDR3 nucleotides: TGCGCCAGCTCTGGGACAGGGCTCTACGAGCAGTACTTC. Supplemented by reference TRBV5-1 and TRBJ2-7, the full variable domain reads KAGVTQTPRYLIKTRGQQVTLSCSPISGHRSVSWYQQTPGQGLQFLFEYFSETQRNKGNFPGRFSGRQFSNSRSEMNVSTLELGDSALYLCASSGTGLYEQYFGPGTRLTVT.

This clone was picked up a small number of times. V is TRBV9 and J is TRBJ1-1; no firm D call. Looked up from germline, CDR1 is SGDLS and CDR2 is YYNGEE. The V end was cut by 0 bases, the J end by 0 bases, with 6 bases between. This CDR3 region has 14 residues. The CDR3 DNA is TGTGCCAGCAGCGTAGGCGCAGTGAACACTGAAGCTTTCTTT. It translates to CASSVGAVNTEAFF.

This clone was picked up a small number of times. The chain links TRBV30 to TRBJ1-5, with D uncertain. Germline values: CDR1 GTSNPN, CDR2 SVGIG (reference sequence). The CDR3 contains 13 residues. Trimming removed 0 bases from V and 7 bases from J, with 10 bases in between. CDR3 in DNA: TGTGCCTGGAGTGTTCAGGCGGGGCAGCCCCAGCATTTT. It encodes CAWSVQAGQPQHF. Complete variable domain (other parts from reference TRBV30 and TRBJ1-5): SQTIHQWPATLVQPVGSPLSLECTVEGTSNPNLYWYRQAAGRGLQLLFYSVGIGQISSEVPQNLSASRPQDRQFILSSKKLLLSDSGFYLCAWSVQAGQPQHFGDGTRLSIL.

There are a few counts of this clone. The V call is TRBV4-2, the J call TRBJ2-7, with unresolved D. The V and J ends lost 1 base and 6 bases respectively, with 13 bases between them. This CDR3 has 14 residues. Per germline, CDR1 LGHNA and CDR2 YNFKEQ. The CDR3 coding sequence is TGTGCCAGCAGCCAAGGAGGCTTACCGGGCGAGCAGTACTTC. Translated: CASSQGGLPGEQYF.